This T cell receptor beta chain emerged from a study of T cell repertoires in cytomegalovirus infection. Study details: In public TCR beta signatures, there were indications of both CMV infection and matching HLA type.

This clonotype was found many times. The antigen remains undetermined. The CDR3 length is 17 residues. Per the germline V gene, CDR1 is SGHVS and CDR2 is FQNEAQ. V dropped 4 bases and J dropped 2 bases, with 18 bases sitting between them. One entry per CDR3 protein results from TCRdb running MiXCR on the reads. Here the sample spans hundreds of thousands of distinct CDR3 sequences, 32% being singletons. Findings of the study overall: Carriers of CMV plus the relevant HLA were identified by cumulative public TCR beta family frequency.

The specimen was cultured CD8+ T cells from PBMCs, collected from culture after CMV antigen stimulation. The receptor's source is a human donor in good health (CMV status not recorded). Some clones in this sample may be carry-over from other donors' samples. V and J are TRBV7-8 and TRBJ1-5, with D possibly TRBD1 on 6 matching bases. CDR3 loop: CASSSQLQGTGNQPQHF. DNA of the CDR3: TGTGCCAGCAGCTCACAGCTACAGGGAACGGGCAATCAGCCCCAGCATTTT.